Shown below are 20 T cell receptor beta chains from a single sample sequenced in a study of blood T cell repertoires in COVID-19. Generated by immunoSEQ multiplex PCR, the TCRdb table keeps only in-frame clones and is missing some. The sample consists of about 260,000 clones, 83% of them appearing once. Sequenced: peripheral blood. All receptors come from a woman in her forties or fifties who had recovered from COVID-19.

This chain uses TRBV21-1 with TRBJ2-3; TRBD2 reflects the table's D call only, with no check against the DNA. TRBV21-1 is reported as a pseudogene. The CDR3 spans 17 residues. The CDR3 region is CASSKRLAGEHTDTQYF. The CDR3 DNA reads TGTGCCAGCAGCAAACGACTAGCGGGAGAACACACAGATACGCAGTATTTT.

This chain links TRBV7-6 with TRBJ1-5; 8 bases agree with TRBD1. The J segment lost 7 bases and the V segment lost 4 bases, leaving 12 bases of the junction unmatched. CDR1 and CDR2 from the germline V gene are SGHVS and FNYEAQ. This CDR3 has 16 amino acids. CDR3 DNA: TGTGCCAGCAGCTCGGGACAGGATGGGTTGTGGCAGCCCCAGCATTTT. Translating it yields CASSSGQDGLWQPQHF. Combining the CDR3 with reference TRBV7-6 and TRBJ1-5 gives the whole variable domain GAGVSQSPRYKVTKRGQDVALRCDPISGHVSLYWYRQALGQGPEFLTYFNYEAQQDKSGLPNDRFSAERPEGSISTLTIQRTEQRDSAMYRCASSSGQDGLWQPQHFGDGTRLSIL.

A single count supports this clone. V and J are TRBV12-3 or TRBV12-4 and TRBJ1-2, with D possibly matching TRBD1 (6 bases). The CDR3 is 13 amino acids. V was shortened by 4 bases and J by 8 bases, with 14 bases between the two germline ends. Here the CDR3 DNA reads TGTGCCAGCAGTTCCGGGACACCTCAGGGCTACACCTTC. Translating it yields CASSSGTPQGYTF.

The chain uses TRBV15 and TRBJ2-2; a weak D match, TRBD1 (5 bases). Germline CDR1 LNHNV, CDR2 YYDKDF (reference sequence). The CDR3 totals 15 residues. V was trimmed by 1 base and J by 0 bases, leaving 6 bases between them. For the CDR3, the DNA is TGTGCCACCAGCAGAGGGACAACGAACACCGGGGAGCTGTTTTTT. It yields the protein CATSRGTTNTGELFF.

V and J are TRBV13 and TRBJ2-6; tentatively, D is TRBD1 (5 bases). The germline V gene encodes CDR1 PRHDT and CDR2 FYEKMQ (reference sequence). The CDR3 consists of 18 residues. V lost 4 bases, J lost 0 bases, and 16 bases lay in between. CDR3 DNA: TGTGCCAGCAGCTCCCCGGACACGGGTCTCTCTGGGGCCAACGTCCTGACTTTC. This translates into CASSSPDTGLSGANVLTF.

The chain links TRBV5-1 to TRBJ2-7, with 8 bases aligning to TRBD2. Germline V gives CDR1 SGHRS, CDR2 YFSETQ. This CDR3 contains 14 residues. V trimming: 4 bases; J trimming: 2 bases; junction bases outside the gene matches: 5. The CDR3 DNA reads TGCGCCAGCAGCCCGGGGGGGGACACCTACGAGCAGTACTTC. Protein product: CASSPGGDTYEQYF.

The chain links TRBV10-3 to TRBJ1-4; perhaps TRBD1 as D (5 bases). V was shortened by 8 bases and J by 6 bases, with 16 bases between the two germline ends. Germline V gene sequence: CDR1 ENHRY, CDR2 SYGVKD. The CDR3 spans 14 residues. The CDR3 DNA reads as TGTGCCATCCCCGGGGGGACGGTGGATGAAAAACTGTTTTTT. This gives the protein CAIPGGTVDEKLFF.

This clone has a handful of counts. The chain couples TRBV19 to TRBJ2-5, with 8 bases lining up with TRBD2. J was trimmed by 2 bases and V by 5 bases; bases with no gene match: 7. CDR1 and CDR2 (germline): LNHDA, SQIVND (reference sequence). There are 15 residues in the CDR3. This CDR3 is CASSGSGTGQETQYF. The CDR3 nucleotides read TGTGCCAGTAGTGGTAGCGGGACCGGTCAAGAGACCCAGTACTTC.

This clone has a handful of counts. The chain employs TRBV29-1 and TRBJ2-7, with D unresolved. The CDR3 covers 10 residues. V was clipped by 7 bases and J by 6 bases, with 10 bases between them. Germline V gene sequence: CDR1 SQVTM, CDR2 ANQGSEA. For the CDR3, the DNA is TGCAGCGCCAAACTAAGCGAGCAGTACTTC. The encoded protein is CSAKLSEQYF.

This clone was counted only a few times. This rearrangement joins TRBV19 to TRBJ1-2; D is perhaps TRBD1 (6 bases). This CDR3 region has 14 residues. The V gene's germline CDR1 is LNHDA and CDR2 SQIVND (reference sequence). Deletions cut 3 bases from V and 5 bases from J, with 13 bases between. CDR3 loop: CASSILGAQYGYTF. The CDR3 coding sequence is TGTGCCAGTAGTATCCTGGGGGCGCAGTATGGCTACACCTTC.

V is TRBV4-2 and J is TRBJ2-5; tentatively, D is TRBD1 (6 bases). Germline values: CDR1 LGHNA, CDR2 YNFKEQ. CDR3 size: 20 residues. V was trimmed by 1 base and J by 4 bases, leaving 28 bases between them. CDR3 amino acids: CASSQATLGGGVRGGETQYF. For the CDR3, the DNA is TGTGCCAGCAGCCAAGCCACTTTGGGTGGGGGCGTGAGAGGGGGAGAGACCCAGTACTTC.

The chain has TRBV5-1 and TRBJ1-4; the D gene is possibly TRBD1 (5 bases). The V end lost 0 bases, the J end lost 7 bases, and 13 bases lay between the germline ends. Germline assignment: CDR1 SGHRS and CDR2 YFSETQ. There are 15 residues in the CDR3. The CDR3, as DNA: TGCGCCAGCAGCTTGGTAGGGGCCGAAAGTGAAAAACTGTTTTTT. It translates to CASSLVGAESEKLFF. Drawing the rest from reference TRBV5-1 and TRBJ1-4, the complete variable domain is KAGVTQTPRYLIKTRGQQVTLSCSPISGHRSVSWYQQTPGQGLQFLFEYFSETQRNKGNFPGRFSGRQFSNSRSEMNVSTLELGDSALYLCASSLVGAESEKLFFGSGTQLSVL.

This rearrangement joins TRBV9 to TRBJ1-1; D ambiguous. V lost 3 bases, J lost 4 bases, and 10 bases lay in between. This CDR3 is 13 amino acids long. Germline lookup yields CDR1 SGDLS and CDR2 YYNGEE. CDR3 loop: CASSAAEATEAFF. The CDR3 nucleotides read TGTGCCAGCAGCGCCGCTGAAGCCACTGAAGCTTTCTTT.

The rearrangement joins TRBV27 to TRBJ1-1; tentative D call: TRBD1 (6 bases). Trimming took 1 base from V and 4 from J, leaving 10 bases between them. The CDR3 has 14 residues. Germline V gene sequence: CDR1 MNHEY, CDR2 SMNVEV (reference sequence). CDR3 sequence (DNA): TGTGCCAGCAGTTTATTTGGGGGGGCCACTGAAGCTTTCTTT. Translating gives CASSLFGGATEAFF.

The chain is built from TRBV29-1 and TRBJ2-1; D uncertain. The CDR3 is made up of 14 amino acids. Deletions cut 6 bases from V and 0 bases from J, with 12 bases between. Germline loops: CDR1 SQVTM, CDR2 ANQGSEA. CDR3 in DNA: TGCAGCGTCGCACTACGCAGCTCCTACAATGAGCAGTTCTTC. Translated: CSVALRSSYNEQFF.

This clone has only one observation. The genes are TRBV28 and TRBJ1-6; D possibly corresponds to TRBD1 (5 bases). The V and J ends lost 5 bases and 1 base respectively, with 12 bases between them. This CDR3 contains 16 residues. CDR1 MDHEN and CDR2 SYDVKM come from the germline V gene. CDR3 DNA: TGTGCCAGCAGTCCTCCGGGGGAATCCTATAATTCACCCCTCCACTTT. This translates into CASSPPGESYNSPLHF.

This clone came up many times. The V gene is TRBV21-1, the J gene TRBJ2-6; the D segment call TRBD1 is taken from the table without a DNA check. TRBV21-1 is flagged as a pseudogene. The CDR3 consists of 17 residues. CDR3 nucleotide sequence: TGTGCCAGCAGCAAAGGGATGGGACAGTCTGGGGCCAACGTCCTGACTTTC. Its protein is CASSKGMGQSGANVLTF.

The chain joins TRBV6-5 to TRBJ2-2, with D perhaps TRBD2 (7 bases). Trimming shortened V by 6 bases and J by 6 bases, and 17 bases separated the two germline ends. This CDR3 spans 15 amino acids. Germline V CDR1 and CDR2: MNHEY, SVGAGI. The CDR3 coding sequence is TGTGCCAGCAGCGCCCCTTCGGGGGGCCCCGGGGAGCTGTTTTTT. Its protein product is CASSAPSGGPGELFF.

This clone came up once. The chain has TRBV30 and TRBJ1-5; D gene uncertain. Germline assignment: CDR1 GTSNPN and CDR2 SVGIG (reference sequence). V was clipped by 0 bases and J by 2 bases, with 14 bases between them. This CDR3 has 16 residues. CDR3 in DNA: TGTGCCTGGAGTGTATTTGCCCAGAGGGGCAATCAGCCCCAGCATTTT. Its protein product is CAWSVFAQRGNQPQHF.

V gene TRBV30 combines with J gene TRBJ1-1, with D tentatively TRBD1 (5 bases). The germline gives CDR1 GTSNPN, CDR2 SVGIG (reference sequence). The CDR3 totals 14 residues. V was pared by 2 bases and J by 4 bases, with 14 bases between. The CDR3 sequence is CAWSPTGGFTEAFF. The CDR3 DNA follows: TGTGCCTGGAGTCCCACGGGGGGGTTCACTGAAGCTTTCTTT.